This is a list of T cell receptor beta chains from one sample in a study of cytomegalovirus exposure and HLA in healthy donors. Measured with immunoSEQ multiplex PCR; TCRdb has only the in-frame clones, and not every one. This sample has roughly 82,000 clones; approximately 70% occur once, and the top ten carry over 8.5%. Sequencing used PBMCs. These receptors originate from a woman aged 40 to 49 in good health and CMV-seropositive. Both conserved end residues are part of each CDR3. Fields, in order: J gene, V gene, D gene, CDR3 DNA, CDR3 protein. The D gene is left open where the match is weak.

>TRBJ2-5|TRBV30|.
TGTGCCTGGAGTGACTATACCCAGTACTTC
CAWSDYTQYF
>TRBJ1-3|TRBV9|.
TGTGCCAGCAGCCCCCGACTGGGTCACTCTGGAAACACCATATATTTT
CASSPRLGHSGNTIYF
>TRBJ2-4|TRBV21-1|.
TGTGCCAGCACCTCATTTGACAGGGTGGCCAAAAACATTCAGTACTTC
CASTSFDRVAKNIQYF
>TRBJ2-7|TRBV30|.
TGTGCCTGGGGTGGCCAGGGGGGTTTGGCTTACGAGCAGTACTTC
CAWGGQGGLAYEQYF
>TRBJ1-4|TRBV30|.
TGTGCCTGGAGTGGCAGGGTCTCAACTAATGAAAAACTGTTTTTT
CAWSGRVSTNEKLFF
>TRBJ2-7|TRBV5-1|TRBD2
TGCGCCAGCAGACTAGCGGGGCCGGTGGACGAGCAGTACTTC
CASRLAGPVDEQYF
>TRBJ2-7|TRBV27|TRBD1
TGTGCCAGCAGCAATAACAGGGGTTTGTACTTC
CASSNNRGLYF
>TRBJ2-1|TRBV7-8|TRBD1
TGTGCCAGCAGCTTAAAATTGGGACAGGGCAAATACAATGAGCAGTTCTTC
CASSLKLGQGKYNEQFF
>TRBJ2-5|TRBV4-1|TRBD2
TGCGCCAGCAGCCCGCGGGGGGAGACCCAGTACTTC
CASSPRGETQYF
>TRBJ2-2|TRBV5-1|.
TGCGCCAGCAGCTTGGGGGGCGCAAGCACCGGGGAGCTGTTTTTT
CASSLGGASTGELFF
>TRBJ2-7|TRBV5-1|TRBD2
TGCGCCAGCAGCCTCGCAGTAGCGGGGACCTACGAGCAGTACTTC
CASSLAVAGTYEQYF
>TRBJ2-1|TRBV28|TRBD2
TGTGCCAGCAGTTTCTTGGGTAGCGGGAGGGCGGGTGAGCAGTTCTTC
CASSFLGSGRAGEQFF
>TRBJ2-3|TRBV11-2|TRBD2
TGTGCCAGCAGCTTAGCGGGAGGTATAACAGATACGCAGTATTTT
CASSLAGGITDTQYF
>TRBJ2-2|TRBV28|.
TGTGCCAGCAGCCTGGGACACGCGAACACCGGGGAGCTGTTTTTT
CASSLGHANTGELFF